This entry describes one T cell receptor (beta chain). Its antigen is undetermined. Patients had resection in Japan or China between about 2014 and 2018. The V gene's germline CDR1 is LGHNT and CDR2 FRNRAP. The V end lost 3 bases, the J end lost 7 bases, and 13 bases lay between the germline ends. The CDR3 loop spans 14 amino acids. The entry originates in a study of immune evolution from preneoplasia to lung adenocarcinoma. Here immunoSEQ multiplex PCR was the method, and the copy in TCRdb shows in-frame clones only, minus some. Of about 4,300 clones listed, over 70% are singletons. Study results and limitations: Later-stage lesions appeared to have more T cells, more diversity, less clonality. Normal lung had the highest top T cell clone frequencies.

The genes are TRBV12-5 and TRBJ2-1; D perhaps matches TRBD1 (5 bases). The receptor was derived from a person between 60 and 80 years old with lung adenocarcinoma. Sample: FFPE lung adenocarcinoma in situ tissue. CDR3 in amino acids: CASGLATGINEQFF. CDR3 nucleotides: TGTGCTAGTGGTTTAGCTACAGGCATTAATGAGCAGTTCTTC.